The 20 T cell receptor beta chains presented below share a single source sample, sequenced in a study of T-cell reconstitution after alpha-beta-depleted transplantation in children. During its preparation, the TCRbeta library received unique molecular identifiers. TCRdb processed the PCR reads anew with MiXCR; each CDR3 protein has one entry. The sample holds hundreds of thousands of distinct CDR3 sequences, 10% to 15% seen once. The sequences come from PBMCs, mostly from graft donor cells, collected 360 days after TCRalphabeta/CD19-depleted stem cell transplant. Receptors originate from a male patient younger than 18 who had a stem cell transplant for acute myeloid leukemia, so the T cells may come from the graft donor.

This clonotype was found once. The rearrangement uses TRBV16 and TRBJ1-5; D ambiguous. V lost 4 bases and J lost 6, with 19 bases in between. Germline V lookup: CDR1 KGHSY, CDR2 FQNENV. The CDR3 is 16 residues long. CDR3 sequence (DNA): TGTGCCAGCAGCCTCGCAACCTTGGAAGGAGGTCAGCCCCAGCATTTT. Translation: CASSLATLEGGQPQHF.

The genes are TRBV28 and TRBJ2-4; tentative D call: TRBD2 (6 bases). V was trimmed by 8 bases and J by 3 bases, leaving 11 bases between them. The CDR3 is 13 amino acids. CDR1 and CDR2 from the germline V gene are MDHEN and SYDVKM. The CDR3: CASGGRDKNIQYF. The CDR3 coding sequence is TGTGCCAGCGGTGGGCGGGACAAAAACATTCAGTACTTC.

The chain combines TRBV18 with TRBJ2-5; perhaps TRBD1 as D (6 bases). The germline V gene has CDR1 KGHSH and CDR2 LQKENI. CDR3 length equals 12 residues. Between the trimmed V and J ends, which lost 3 bases and 8 bases, there was a span of 10 bases. The CDR3 DNA is TGTGCCAGCTCACCTCTACAGGGTACCCAGTACTTC. Translation: CASSPLQGTQYF.

DNA for the CDR3: TGTGCCAGCAGTCCAGCGGGACCAACAGGGCGGAACGAGCAGTACTTC. Protein sequence: CASSPAGPTGRNEQYF. The chain combines TRBV28 with TRBJ2-7; D possibly corresponds to TRBD2 (7 bases). Trimming left V 5 bases short and J 5 bases short, with 22 bases between. The germline V gene encodes CDR1 MDHEN and CDR2 SYDVKM. The CDR3 contains 16 residues.

In its sample, this clonotype was seen many times. The chain joins TRBV29-1 to TRBJ2-3; D remains ambiguous. Between the trimmed V and J ends, which lost 4 bases and 4 bases, there was a span of 6 bases. Germline loops: CDR1 SQVTM, CDR2 ANQGSEA. CDR3 length equals 11 residues. CDR3 region: CSVGRADTQYF. CDR3 nucleotides: TGCAGCGTTGGACGTGCAGATACGCAGTATTTT.

This clonotype came up a few times. The chain recombines TRBV20-1 with TRBJ2-7; TRBD2 matches at 8 bases. Per the germline V gene, CDR1 is DFQATT and CDR2 is SNEGSKA (reference sequence). CDR3 length equals 16 residues. The V segment lost 3 bases and the J segment 1 base; nucleotides outside the gene matches: 11. For the CDR3, the DNA is TGCAGTGCTAGCTCCTTGTCGGTAGCGGGGTCCTACGAGCAGTACTTC. Its protein product is CSASSLSVAGSYEQYF.

The chain couples TRBV7-9 to TRBJ1-2; D call uncertain. Trimming took off 7 bases at V and 3 bases at J, with 21 bases between the two ends. Germline values: CDR1 SEHNR, CDR2 FQNEAQ (reference sequence). This CDR3 is 16 amino acids long. DNA of the CDR3: TGTGCCAGCACCAACGTATATCGGCCGGGAGACTATGGCTACACCTTC. Amino acids: CASTNVYRPGDYGYTF. The full variable domain, completed using reference TRBV7-9 and TRBJ1-2, is DTGVSQNPRHKITKRGQNVTFRCDPISEHNRLYWYRQTLGQGPEFLTYFQNEAQLEKSRLLSDRFSAERPKGSFSTLEIQRTEQGDSAMYLCASTNVYRPGDYGYTFGSGTRLTVV.

At least ten counts were recorded for this clonotype. The genes are TRBV12-3 or TRBV12-4 and TRBJ2-7; D is unresolved. This CDR3 comprises 13 residues. Trimming took 3 bases from V and 2 from J, leaving 8 bases between them. In DNA form, the CDR3 reads TGTGCCAGCAGTTTGGGCGTCGCCTACGAGCAGTACTTC. Its translation: CASSLGVAYEQYF.

This clonotype was seen a few times. The chain recombines TRBV19 with TRBJ2-1; 8 bases are shared with TRBD2. Germline-derived CDR1 and CDR2 are LNHDA and SQIVND (reference sequence). The CDR3 is 15 residues long. V shed 1 base and J 12 bases; nucleotides not matched to a gene: 11. CDR3 amino acids: CASSIVDSGVFGQFF. The CDR3 DNA follows: TGTGCCAGTAGTATAGTGGATAGCGGGGTATTTGGGCAGTTCTTC.

The sample holds a few counts of this clonotype. This chain joins TRBV4-2 and TRBJ2-7; 7 bases match TRBD2. Trimming took 0 bases from V and 2 from J; bases not matched to a gene: 7. This CDR3 region has 16 residues. Per germline, CDR1 LGHNA and CDR2 YNFKEQ. In nucleotides, the CDR3 is TGTGCCAGCAGCCAAGATCGAGCGGGGAAAACCTACGAGCAGTACTTC. Its translation: CASSQDRAGKTYEQYF.

This chain connects TRBV15 to TRBJ1-1; D may be TRBD1 (6 bases). There are 14 residues in the CDR3. Trimming removed 1 base at V and 11 bases at J, with 17 bases between. CDR1 is LNHNV, CDR2 YYDKDF, per germline (reference sequence). In DNA, the CDR3 is TGTGCCACCAGCAGAGGACACTACAGGGAGGGGGCTTTCTTT. Translated, it gives CATSRGHYREGAFF. The variable domain in full, completed from reference TRBV15 and TRBJ1-1, reads DAMVIQNPRYQVTQFGKPVTLSCSQTLNHNVMYWYQQKSSQAPKLLFHYYDKDFNNEADTPDNFQSRRPNTSFCFLDIRSPGLGDTAMYLCATSRGHYREGAFFGQGTRLTVV.

A single count supports this clonotype. An end of the junction differs from the germline gene, which may be a read error. This CDR3 reads CASGLEELARDTQYF. The DNA for the CDR3 is TGTGCCAGCGGCTTAGAGGAACTCGCTAGGGATACGCAGTATTTT. The V gene is TRBV7-2, the J gene TRBJ2-3, with D hard to call. CDR1 SGHTA and CDR2 FQGNSA come from the germline V gene. CDR3 size: 15 residues.

CDR3 sequence reads: CASSYSKYYEQYF. For the CDR3, the DNA is TGTGCCAGCAGTTACTCGAAGTACTACGAGCAGTACTTC. V usage is TRBV6-5 and J usage is TRBJ2-7, with unresolved D. The germline V gene has CDR1 MNHEY and CDR2 SVGAGI. The CDR3 extends over 13 amino acids. V was trimmed by 0 bases and J by 3 bases, leaving 6 bases between them.

This clonotype has more than one count but fewer than ten. This chain uses TRBV18 with TRBJ2-7; D gene uncertain. V shed 2 bases and J shed 5 bases, with 4 bases lying between them. CDR3 length: 11 residues. CDR1 is KGHSH, CDR2 LQKENI, per germline. For the CDR3, the DNA is TGTGCCAGCTCACCAGCTAACGAGCAGTACTTC. This translates into CASSPANEQYF.

This clonotype appeared a few times. This rearrangement joins TRBV29-1 to TRBJ2-7, with TRBD1 matching 7 bases. This CDR3 comprises 11 residues. Germline V gene data show CDR1 as SQVTM and CDR2 as ANQGSEA. Germline trimming cut 7 bases from V and 3 bases from J; bases unmatched to any gene: 3. The CDR3 loop reads CSGGTDYEQYF. The CDR3 DNA reads as TGCAGCGGAGGGACAGACTACGAGCAGTACTTC.

This chain links TRBV18 with TRBJ1-1; D may be TRBD1 (5 bases). This CDR3 comprises 11 residues. Germline V lookup: CDR1 KGHSH, CDR2 LQKENI. Trimming cost V 3 bases and J 8 bases, with 7 bases left between them. CDR3: CASSPQGEAFF. The CDR3 DNA sequence: TGTGCCAGCTCACCCCAGGGAGAAGCTTTCTTT.

The sample holds many counts of this clonotype. This rearrangement joins TRBV9 to TRBJ2-1; D gene ambiguous. The V gene lost 0 bases and the J gene lost 8 bases, with 9 bases spanning the gap. Germline CDR1 reads SGDLS; CDR2 reads YYNGEE. CDR3 length: 13 amino acids. The CDR3, as DNA: TGTGCCAGCAGCGTAGTTGGGCGCGATGAGCAGTTCTTC. Translating it yields CASSVVGRDEQFF.

This clonotype was seen repeatedly, ten times or more. The chain couples TRBV29-1 to TRBJ1-2; 10 bases are shared with TRBD1. This CDR3 has 13 residues. Trimming at V came to 8 bases and at J to 5 bases, leaving 8 bases not matched to a gene. CDR1 SQVTM and CDR2 ANQGSEA come from the germline V gene. CDR3 in DNA: TGCAGCACACCGGGACAGGGGAAGTATGGCTACACCTTC. This sequence encodes CSTPGQGKYGYTF.

The V and J genes are TRBV4-1 and TRBJ2-5; 8 nucleotides line up with TRBD2. V dropped 2 bases and J dropped 2; count of bases not matched to a gene: 10. The CDR3 has 17 amino acids. Germline V CDR1 and CDR2: MGHRA, YSYEKL. CDR3 sequence (DNA): TGCGCCAGCAGCCAATTTCAGCGGGAGACGGAACAAGAGACCCAGTACTTC. It encodes CASSQFQRETEQETQYF.

Many counts were recorded for this clonotype. The V gene is TRBV7-3, the J gene TRBJ2-1; TRBD2 matches at 14 bases. CDR1 and CDR2 from the germline V gene are SGHTA and FQGTGA. V gave up 3 bases and J gave up 6 bases; unmatched junction bases: 7. This CDR3 comprises 17 residues. The CDR3 bases are TGTGCCAGCAGCTTGAGCCCGACTAGCGGGAGGGCCAATGAGCAGTTCTTC. Amino acids: CASSLSPTSGRANEQFF.